This entry lists 26 T cell receptor beta chains sequenced from one sample in a study of tumor and adjacent non-tumor tissue in lung cancer. Three rounds of nested PCR, following a modified ARM-PCR protocol, produced the TCRbeta library. TCRdb passed the multiplex PCR reads through MiXCR, listing each CDR3 protein once. This table holds about 200,000 distinct CDR3 sequences, around 71% found once. No cell sorting was done before RNA was extracted from the tissue. The specimen was lung tumor tissue. The receptors come from a man aged 55-75 years with non-small cell lung cancer.

This rearrangement joins TRBV5-1 to TRBJ2-3; TRBD2 is a possible D gene (6 bases). The CDR3 is 16 residues long. V lost 0 bases to trimming and J lost 2 bases, with 13 bases between them. Germline V gene data show CDR1 as SGHRS and CDR2 as YFSETQ. CDR3 DNA: TGCGCCAGCAGCTTGGCCGGGGGAGCCCACACAGATACGCAGTATTTT. It specifies CASSLAGGAHTDTQYF.

The chain recombines TRBV7-9 with TRBJ2-1, with unresolved D. This CDR3 spans 14 amino acids. Trimming stripped 5 bases from V and 4 bases from J, with 12 bases between. Germline V CDR1 and CDR2: SEHNR, FQNEAQ (reference sequence). CDR3: CASSPKDEYNEQFF. The CDR3 DNA is TGTGCCAGCAGCCCCAAGGACGAGTACAATGAGCAGTTCTTC.

The chain couples TRBV27 to TRBJ2-7; D unclear. Trimming left V 0 bases short and J 2 bases short, with 20 bases between. In germline, CDR1 is MNHEY, CDR2 SMNVEV (reference sequence). CDR3 size: 18 residues. CDR3 in DNA: TGTGCCAGCAGTTTATCGGGGTTTCGCGGTGAGTCGCCCTACGAGCAGTACTTC. Its protein is CASSLSGFRGESPYEQYF.

To note about this clonotype: A much larger clone differs from this one at a single base, so this may be a read error. This chain connects TRBV20-1 to TRBJ2-7; TRBD1 agrees at 7 bases. Germline V gene sequence: CDR1 DFQATT, CDR2 SNEGSKA (reference sequence). This CDR3 spans 15 amino acids. The CDR3 DNA is TGCAGTGAGTCGATAACAGGGGTTGCTTCCTACGATCAGTACTTC. Translating gives CSESITGVASYDQYF.

The chain carries TRBV20-1 and TRBJ1-2; D not resolved. Trimming stripped 7 bases from V and 5 bases from J, with 20 bases between. Germline lookup yields CDR1 DFQATT and CDR2 SNEGSKA (reference sequence). This CDR3 is 14 amino acids long. The CDR3 DNA reads TGCAGTGTTTCGGAGGGTCATTCTTTATATGGCTACACCTTC. Encoded protein: CSVSEGHSLYGYTF.

Notes on this clonotype: One end of the junction is discordant with germline, which a read error may explain. The chain employs TRBV6-1 and TRBJ2-6, with a weak D call TRBD1 (5 bases). This CDR3 comprises 17 residues. The germline gives CDR1 MNHNS, CDR2 SASEGT. This CDR3 is CASRPGSEGSGANALTF. For the CDR3, the DNA is TGTGCTAGCAGACCCGGGTCCGAAGGCTCTGGGGCCAACGCCCTGACTTTC.

Remarks on this clonotype: A read error may explain this, as a much larger clone is one base away. The chain combines TRBV6-1 with TRBJ1-2; tentative D call: TRBD1 (6 bases). Germline V gives CDR1 MNHNS, CDR2 SASEGT. The CDR3 loop spans 14 amino acids. CDR3 DNA sequence: TGTGCCAGCAGTGCGTCCGGGGGCGACTATGGCTACGCCTTC. Residues: CASSASGGDYGYAF.

With regard to this clonotype: One junction end disagrees with the germline gene, perhaps due to a read error. V is TRBV11-2 and J is TRBJ2-5, with a weak D call TRBD2 (7 bases). CDR1 and CDR2 from the germline V gene are SGHAT and FQNNGV. This CDR3 spans 16 amino acids. The CDR3 nucleotides are TGTGCCAGCAGCTCCACAATGGGGGGGCCAAAGGAGACTAAGTTCTTC. It encodes CASSSTMGGPKETKFF. Together with reference TRBV11-2 and TRBJ2-5, the CDR3 gives the full variable domain: EAGVAQSPRYKIIEKRQSVAFWCNPISGHATLYWYQQILGQGPKLLIQFQNNGVVDDSQLPKDRFSAERLKGVDSTLKIQPAKLEDSAVYLCASSSTMGGPKETKFFGPGTRLLVL.

On this clonotype itself: This may arise from a read error, as a much more abundant clone is one base away. J is TRBJ2-7 and V is TRBV20-1; tentative D call: TRBD2 (6 bases). Trimming took 0 bases from V and 3 from J, leaving 15 bases between them. CDR3 length: 15 amino acids. In germline, CDR1 is DFQATT, CDR2 SNEGSKA (reference sequence). This CDR3 reads CSARDPNSGGYEQYF. CDR3 DNA: TGCAGTGCTAGAGATCCGAATAGCGGAGGCTACGAGCAGTACTTC.

Only a few counts were recorded for this clonotype. The chain has TRBV20-1 and TRBJ1-5; possibly TRBD1 for D (5 bases). The CDR3 has 14 residues. The germline V gene has CDR1 DFQATT and CDR2 SNEGSKA (reference sequence). Trimming left V 3 bases short and J 1 base short, with 10 bases between. CDR3 sequence (DNA): TGCAGTGCTAGGCCCGGGGGGAGCAATCAGCCCCAGCATTTT. The encoded protein is CSARPGGSNQPQHF.

Regarding this clonotype: It may be a read error: a sequence one base away is much more abundant. This likely comes from a read error, as the CDR3 has no conserved phenylalanine or tryptophan at its end. Here the CDR3 reads CASTRGETQYL. The CDR3 DNA reads TGTGCCAGCACCCGAGGGGAGACCCAGTACTTA. The chain joins TRBV11-2 to TRBJ2-5; D is possibly TRBD2 (5 bases). This CDR3 region has 11 residues. With 7 bases removed from V and 5 bases from J, the gap between germline ends came to 8 bases. The V gene's germline CDR1 is SGHAT and CDR2 FQNNGV.

With respect to this clonotype: An end of the junction does not agree with germline; a read error may underlie this. The chain carries TRBV6-6 and TRBJ1-5; 10 bases are a match to TRBD1. Per the germline V gene, CDR1 is MNHNY and CDR2 is SVGAGI (reference sequence). This CDR3 is 15 amino acids long. The CDR3 coding sequence is TGTGCCAGCAGTTATGGGACAGGGGAAATGCAGCCCCTGCAATTT. Residues: CASSYGTGEMQPLQF.

A word on this clonotype: A much bigger clone sits one base away, suggesting this may be a read error. The chain employs TRBV20-1 and TRBJ1-6; TRBD1 matches at 7 bases. The germline CDR1 and CDR2 sequences are DFQATT and SNEGSKA (reference sequence). This CDR3 is built from 14 residues. The CDR3 DNA is TGCAGTGATCTGACAGGGACGTATAATTCATCCCTCCACTTT. Translating gives CSDLTGTYNSSLHF.

The chain links TRBV20-1 to TRBJ2-7; the D gene could be TRBD1 or TRBD2 (6 bases each). With 3 bases removed from V and 0 bases from J, the gap between germline ends came to 12 bases. Germline assignment: CDR1 DFQATT and CDR2 SNEGSKA (reference sequence). This CDR3 has 14 residues. The CDR3 here is CSASYPGASYEQYF. CDR3 nucleotide sequence: TGCAGTGCTAGTTATCCGGGGGCCTCCTACGAGCAGTACTTC.

The J gene is TRBJ2-1, the V gene TRBV20-1; 8 bases line up with TRBD2. V shed 5 bases and J 9 bases; nucleotides not matched to a gene: 15. This CDR3 is 15 amino acids long. The germline V gene has CDR1 DFQATT and CDR2 SNEGSKA (reference sequence). CDR3 in amino acids: CSALGLVGPRSEQFF. CDR3 coding DNA: TGCAGTGCTTTGGGACTAGTGGGGCCGAGAAGTGAGCAGTTCTTC.

This sequence joins TRBV4-1 and TRBJ1-6; the match to TRBD1 covers 8 bases. The trim removed 6 bases at V and 7 bases at J, leaving 11 bases unmatched. Per the germline V gene, CDR1 is MGHRA and CDR2 is YSYEKL. The CDR3 has 16 residues. The CDR3 is CASRRATDRENSPLHF. CDR3 DNA: TGCGCCAGCAGGAGGGCGACGGACAGGGAAAATTCACCCCTCCACTTT.

In the case of this clonotype: A read error may account for a junction end that differs from germline. J is TRBJ1-1 and V is TRBV20-1; D not certain. From germline, CDR1 is DFQATT and CDR2 SNEGSKA (reference sequence). The CDR3 is made up of 13 amino acids. The CDR3 is CSARDPMNTEAVF. In DNA, the CDR3 is TGCAGTGCTAGAGATCCGATGAACACTGAAGCTGTCTTT.

The V call is TRBV20-1, the J call TRBJ1-5; a possible D gene is TRBD1 (5 bases). The CDR3 extends over 16 amino acids. V lost 0 bases and J 15 bases, leaving 27 bases between the germline ends. Germline-derived CDR1 and CDR2 are DFQATT and SNEGSKA (reference sequence). CDR3 coding DNA: TGCAGTGCTAGAGAGAAGAAAGGGACGAACAATCAGCTCCTGCATTTT. It encodes CSAREKKGTNNQLLHF.

The chain uses TRBV24-1 and TRBJ1-1; D is perhaps TRBD1 (6 bases). In germline, CDR1 is KGHDR, CDR2 SFDVKD. The CDR3 is made up of 13 amino acids. V lost 3 bases, J lost 11 bases, and 15 bases lay in between. The CDR3: CATSDDTGKRAFF. The DNA for the CDR3 is TGTGCCACCAGTGATGATACAGGGAAAAGGGCTTTCTTT.

A note on this clonotype: The CDR3 end shows no conserved phenylalanine or tryptophan, and so a read error is likely. V usage is TRBV12-3 or TRBV12-4 and J usage is TRBJ2-5; D assignment may be TRBD1 or TRBD2 (5 bases each). V lost 7 bases, J lost 1 base, and 13 bases lay in between. The CDR3 totals 14 residues. The CDR3 loop reads CASIVSGPQETQYV. CDR3 nucleotide sequence: TGTGCCAGCATTGTGTCGGGACCCCAAGAGACCCAGTACGTC.

On this clonotype itself: A junction boundary mismatches the germline segment, possibly from a read error. The chain couples TRBV4-3 to TRBJ1-1; a weak D match, TRBD1 (5 bases). There are 17 residues in the CDR3. Looked up from germline, CDR1 is LGHNA and CDR2 is YSLEER. The CDR3 sequence: CPSSQDVPGSSDTEPFF. The CDR3, as DNA: TGCCCCAGCAGCCAAGACGTTCCGGGCAGTTCGGACACTGAACCTTTCTTT.

The chain carries TRBV20-1 and TRBJ2-3; D gene uncertain. The CDR3 extends over 12 amino acids. Germline V gene data show CDR1 as DFQATT and CDR2 as SNEGSKA (reference sequence). CDR3 region: CCVVCRWDTQYF. Here the CDR3 DNA reads TGCTGTGTAGTGTGTCGGTGGGATACGCAGTATTTT.

For this clonotype: Germline is not matched at one junction end, which may reflect a read error. The chain employs TRBV5-4 and TRBJ2-6; TRBD1 is a possible D gene (5 bases). Germline CDR1 reads SGHNT; CDR2 reads YYREEE (reference sequence). This CDR3 has 18 amino acids. CDR3 protein: CAISPGAGPPSGANILTF. DNA for the CDR3: TGTGCCATCAGCCCTGGCGCAGGGCCTCCCTCTGGGGCCAACATCCTGACATTC.

This clonotype appeared a single time. The rearrangement links TRBV6-1 to TRBJ2-7; D may be TRBD2 (5 bases). The length of the CDR3 is 14 residues. The V gene lost 8 bases and the J gene lost 2 bases, with 16 bases spanning the gap. Germline CDR1 reads MNHNS; CDR2 reads SASEGT. The CDR3 DNA sequence: TGTGCCAGCGTGAAAGGGAGTCAAACCTACGAGCAGTACTTC. Encoded protein: CASVKGSQTYEQYF.

This clonotype was picked up many times. The rearrangement links TRBV6-5 to TRBJ2-3, with no clear D. There are 15 residues in the CDR3. V lost 0 bases and J 4 bases, leaving 11 bases between the germline ends. Germline V gene sequence: CDR1 MNHEY, CDR2 SVGAGI. Here the CDR3 DNA reads TGTGCCAGCAGTTACTCGGGGATCCCCCCAGATACGCAGTATTTT. Translation: CASSYSGIPPDTQYF.

Remarks on this clonotype: A read error is likely, as this CDR3 ends without the conserved phenylalanine or tryptophan. No DNA is shown, since the ends of the CDR3 on it are uncertain; the CDR3 is the one TCRdb lists. The chain combines TRBV5-5 with TRBJ1-1; TRBD1 reflects the table's D call only, with no check against the DNA. The CDR3 has 14 amino acids, counting both end residues. CDR1 is SGHKS and CDR2 is YYEKEE in the germline V gene (reference sequence). CDR3 loop: CASSTGRLGAEAIS.